This T cell receptor beta chain came from a study of technical replicates of blood from four donors. V was clipped by 3 bases and J by 4 bases, with 4 bases between them. The CDR3 consists of 12 residues. Looked up from germline, CDR1 is SEHNR and CDR2 is FQNEAQ (reference sequence). Sequencing was performed with immunoSEQ multiplex PCR; in TCRdb, only in-frame clones are kept and a portion is missing. The data show about 83,000 clones, roughly 90% seen once. The TCR originated in a human donor in good health. The chain joins TRBV7-9 to TRBJ1-5; D is unresolved. The sequenced sample consisted of T cells isolated from PBMCs. The CDR3 loop reads CASSFPNQPQHF. The CDR3 DNA reads as TGTGCCAGCAGCTTCCCGAATCAGCCCCAGCATTTT.